This T cell receptor beta chain derives from a study of blood T cell repertoires in COVID-19. Across the study: Nucleic acid was either cDNA or gDNA, and it came from T cells, B-cell-depleted T cells, or PBMCs.

As handled by the study authors: Estimates of nucleated cell counts were drawn from the amplification of reference gene primers. The table came from immunoSEQ multiplex PCR; TCRdb's copy has only in-frame clones and leaves some out. V, J and clone size derive from that table, while D and trimming were established from the DNA sequence. Of roughly 79,000 clones listed, roughly 86% are singletons. Germline assignment: CDR1 SGHRS and CDR2 YFSETQ. V lost 4 bases and J lost 9, with 17 bases in between. The CDR3 covers 15 residues. This TCR was sampled from a woman in her 50s with acute or convalescent COVID-19. Sequenced sample: peripheral blood. The chain couples TRBV5-1 to TRBJ1-6; D perhaps matches TRBD1 (6 bases). The CDR3 spells CASSPGGGRSSPLHF. In DNA form, the CDR3 reads TGCGCCAGCAGCCCGGGAGGGGGGAGAAGTTCACCCCTCCACTTT.